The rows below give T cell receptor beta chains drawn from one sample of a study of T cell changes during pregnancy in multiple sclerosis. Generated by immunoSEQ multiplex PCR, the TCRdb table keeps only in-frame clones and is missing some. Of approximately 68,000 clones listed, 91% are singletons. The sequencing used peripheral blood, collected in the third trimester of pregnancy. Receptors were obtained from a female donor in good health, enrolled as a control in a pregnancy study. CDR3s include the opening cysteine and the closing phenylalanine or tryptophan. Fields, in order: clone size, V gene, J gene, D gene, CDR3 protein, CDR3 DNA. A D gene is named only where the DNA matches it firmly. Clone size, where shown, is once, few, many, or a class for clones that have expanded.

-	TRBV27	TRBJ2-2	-	CASSFGRGNTGELFF	TGTGCCAGCAGTTTCGGTCGGGGGAACACCGGGGAGCTGTTTTTT
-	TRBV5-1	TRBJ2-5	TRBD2	CASSFGSSGRQETQYF	TGCGCCAGCAGCTTCGGGTCTAGCGGGCGACAAGAGACCCAGTACTTC
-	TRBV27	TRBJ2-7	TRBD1	CASSLSGQPAYEQYF	TGTGCCAGCAGTTTATCGGGACAGCCCGCCTACGAGCAGTACTTC
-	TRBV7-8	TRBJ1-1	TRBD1	CASSSDRGLTEAFF	TGTGCCAGCAGCTCGGACAGGGGGCTGACTGAAGCTTTCTTT
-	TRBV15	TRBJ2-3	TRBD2	CATSREAGGTDTQYF	TGTGCCACCAGCAGAGAGGCGGGAGGCACAGATACGCAGTATTTT
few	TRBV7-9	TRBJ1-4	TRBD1	CASSLGGGGLATNEKLFF	TGTGCCAGCAGCTTAGGAGGGGGCGGACTTGCAACTAATGAAAAACTGTTTTTT
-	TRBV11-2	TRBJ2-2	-	CASSLAFTGELFF	TGTGCCAGCAGCTTAGCGTTCACCGGGGAGCTGTTTTTT
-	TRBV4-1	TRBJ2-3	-	CASSQTQGKDTQYF	TGCGCCAGCAGCCAGACCCAGGGTAAAGATACGCAGTATTTT
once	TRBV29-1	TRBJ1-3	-	CSVRGEGSGNTIYF	TGCAGCGTTCGAGGGGAGGGTTCTGGAAACACCATATATTTT
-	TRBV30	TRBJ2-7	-	CAWRVGGAQGEQYF	TGTGCCTGGAGGGTGGGCGGAGCCCAGGGCGAGCAGTACTTC
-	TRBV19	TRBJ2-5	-	CASSISGRETQYF	TGTGCCAGTAGTATCAGCGGGCGAGAGACCCAGTACTTC
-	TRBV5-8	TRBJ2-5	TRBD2	CASSFGTSGGQETQYF	TGTGCCAGCAGCTTTGGGACTAGCGGGGGTCAAGAGACCCAGTACTTC
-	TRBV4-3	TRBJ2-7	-	CASSQSDRRSYEQYF	TGCGCCAGCAGCCAATCTGACAGGCGCTCCTACGAGCAGTACTTC
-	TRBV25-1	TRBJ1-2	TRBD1	CATTDRGQGYTF	TGTGCCACCACGGACAGGGGGCAAGGCTACACCTTC
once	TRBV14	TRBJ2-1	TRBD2	CASSQLIATSGMVEQFF	TGTGCCAGCAGCCAACTTATCGCGACTAGCGGGATGGTGGAGCAGTTCTTC
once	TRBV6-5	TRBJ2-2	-	CASSYSGLTGELFF	TGTGCCAGCAGTTACTCAGGACTGACCGGGGAGCTGTTTTTT
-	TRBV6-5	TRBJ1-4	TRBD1	CASSYDTGGPNEKLFF	TGTGCCAGCAGTTACGATACAGGGGGACCTAATGAAAAACTGTTTTTT
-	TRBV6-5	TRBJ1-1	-	CASSYGGEGTEAFF	TGTGCCAGCAGTTACGGGGGCGAGGGCACTGAAGCTTTCTTT
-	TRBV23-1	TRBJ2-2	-	CASSPTDSTPGELFF	TGCGCCAGCAGTCCGACGGACAGTACCCCCGGGGAGCTGTTTTTT
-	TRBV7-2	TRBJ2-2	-	CASSLVSGDGELFF	TGTGCCAGCAGCTTAGTGTCCGGGGACGGGGAGCTGTTTTTT
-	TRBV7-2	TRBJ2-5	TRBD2	CASSLDWTSGGKETQYF	TGTGCCAGCAGCTTAGACTGGACTAGCGGGGGGAAAGAGACCCAGTACTTC
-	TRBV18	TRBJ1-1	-	CASSPSQDAEAFF	TGTGCCAGCTCACCTTCACAGGACGCTGAAGCTTTCTTT
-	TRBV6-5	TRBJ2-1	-	CASSFAARAAGEQFF	TGTGCCAGCAGTTTTGCGGCCCGGGCCGCGGGTGAGCAGTTCTTC
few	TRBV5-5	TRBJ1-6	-	CASSLSTAREYSPLHF	TGTGCCAGCAGCTTGAGCACCGCCCGGGAGTATTCACCCCTCCACTTT
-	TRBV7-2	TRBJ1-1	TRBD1	CASSLRTGSVTEAFF	TGTGCCAGCAGCCTTCGGACAGGGAGTGTGACTGAAGCTTTCTTT
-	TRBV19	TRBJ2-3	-	CASSIADTQYF	TGTGCCAGTAGTATCGCGGATACGCAGTATTTT
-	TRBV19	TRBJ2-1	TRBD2	CASSSRLAGKVDEQFF	TGTGCCAGTAGTTCCCGACTAGCGGGGAAAGTGGATGAGCAGTTCTTC